Listed here are 20 T cell receptor beta chains from one sample, sequenced in a study of vaccination effects on CD4 cells after COVID-19. The assay was immunoSEQ multiplex PCR, and TCRdb's table has in-frame clones only and misses some. Among about 45,000 clones listed, around 72% were seen once. Their specific antigens are unknown. CD4+ T cells specific for antigen were expanded with viral peptide pools by the ViraFEST assay before sequencing. Following a roughly 9-day culture, CD4+ T cells were purified. The person's infection with SARS-CoV-2, confirmed by PCR, took place between March and December 2020. The sequencing here drew on CD4+ T cells from PBMCs cultured with a peptide pool, taken before COVID-19 vaccination. The receptors were gathered from a human donor who had a prior SARS-CoV-2 infection.

The genes are TRBV20-1 and TRBJ2-1; no reliable D call. V was shortened by 5 bases and J by 8 bases, with 10 bases between the two germline ends. CDR1 and CDR2 (germline): DFQATT, SNEGSKA (reference sequence). CDR3 size: 11 residues. CDR3 nucleotide sequence: TGCAGTGCTGAGTATCGGCATGAGCAGTTCTTC. Its protein is CSAEYRHEQFF.

The rearrangement joins TRBV12-5 to TRBJ2-3; the D is unclear. Trimming took 5 bases from V and 2 from J, leaving 11 bases between them. This CDR3 is built from 14 residues. Germline V gene data show CDR1 as LGHNT and CDR2 as FRNRAP. The CDR3 region has the DNA TGTGCTAGTGGTAGGGAATTCCCCACAGATACGCAGTATTTT. Translated: CASGREFPTDTQYF.

The V gene is TRBV5-4, the J gene TRBJ1-2; no definite D call. Germline lookup yields CDR1 SGHNT and CDR2 YYREEE (reference sequence). The CDR3 is 15 amino acids. V was shortened by 4 bases and J by 4 bases, with 17 bases between the two germline ends. CDR3 sequence: CASSATMALSYGYTF. CDR3 coding DNA: TGTGCCAGCAGCGCTACGATGGCCTTGTCCTATGGCTACACCTTC.

This clone was seen more than once but under ten times. V is TRBV3-1 (or the pseudogene TRBV3-2) and J is TRBJ2-7, with a possible D match to TRBD1 (5 bases). CDR1 is LGHDT, CDR2 YNNKEL, per germline (reference sequence). Trimming removed 1 base at V and 4 bases at J, with 17 bases between. This CDR3 has 16 residues. CDR3 nucleotides: TGTGCCAGCAGCCAAGTTGCATGGGGCAGTATGTACGAGCAGTACTTC. Protein product: CASSQVAWGSMYEQYF.

This chain links TRBV5-1 with TRBJ2-3, with D tentatively TRBD2 (6 bases). Trimming removed 1 base from V and 2 bases from J, with 11 bases in between. Germline V gives CDR1 SGHRS, CDR2 YFSETQ. The CDR3 is 15 amino acids. CDR3 coding DNA: TGCGCCAGCAGCTTGCCTAGCGACTACACAGATACGCAGTATTTT. The encoded protein is CASSLPSDYTDTQYF. Full variable domain (missing parts from reference TRBV5-1 and TRBJ2-3): KAGVTQTPRYLIKTRGQQVTLSCSPISGHRSVSWYQQTPGQGLQFLFEYFSETQRNKGNFPGRFSGRQFSNSRSEMNVSTLELGDSALYLCASSLPSDYTDTQYFGPGTRLTVL.

The chain has TRBV7-8 and TRBJ1-1; perhaps TRBD1 as D (6 bases). Germline-derived CDR1 and CDR2 are SGHVS and FQNEAQ. Trimming left V 5 bases short and J 1 base short, with 14 bases between. The CDR3 sequence is 15 residues long. The CDR3 protein is CASSPSWGRNTEAFF. The CDR3 DNA follows: TGTGCCAGCAGCCCTAGTTGGGGGCGGAACACTGAAGCTTTCTTT.

This chain joins TRBV11-1 and TRBJ2-1; no clear D. V shed 3 bases and J shed 7 bases, with 10 bases lying between them. Looked up from germline, CDR1 is SGHAT and CDR2 is FQDESV (reference sequence). This CDR3 is built from 13 residues. CDR3 region: CASSFVGDNEQFF. CDR3 nucleotides: TGTGCCAGCAGCTTTGTCGGTGATAATGAGCAGTTCTTC.

The chain uses TRBV4-1 and TRBJ2-6; D perhaps matches TRBD2 (5 bases). V dropped 3 bases and J dropped 11 bases, with 8 bases sitting between them. The CDR3 totals 12 residues. Germline loops: CDR1 MGHRA, CDR2 YSYEKL. The CDR3 sequence is CASSHFGDVLTF. The DNA for the CDR3 is TGCGCCAGCAGCCATTTCGGGGACGTCCTGACTTTC.

V and J are TRBV19 and TRBJ2-6; 7 bases fit TRBD2. Losses at the gene ends were 0 bases for V and 1 base for J; bases not matched to a gene: 0. From germline, CDR1 is LNHDA and CDR2 SQIVND (reference sequence). The CDR3 extends over 16 amino acids. CDR3 region: CASSIEAGSGANVLTF. In DNA, the CDR3 is TGTGCCAGTAGTATAGAAGCGGGGTCTGGGGCCAACGTCCTGACTTTC. The variable domain in full, with the rest retrieved from reference TRBV19 and TRBJ2-6, is DGGITQSPKYLFRKEGQNVTLSCEQNLNHDAMYWYRQDPGQGLRLIYYSQIVNDFQKGDIAEGYSVSREKKESFPLTVTSAQKNPTAFYLCASSIEAGSGANVLTFGAGSRLTVL.

The rearrangement links TRBV11-2 to TRBJ2-7, with D unresolved. V lost 2 bases and J 5 bases, leaving 7 bases between the germline ends. The CDR3 runs 12 residues. CDR1 and CDR2 (germline): SGHAT, FQNNGV. CDR3 DNA sequence: TGTGCCAGCAGCTTATTAGCTCACGAGCAGTACTTC. Translation gives CASSLLAHEQYF.

The rearrangement uses TRBV7-9 and TRBJ2-1; D is uncertain. The CDR3 contains 13 residues. CDR1 and CDR2 from the germline V gene are SEHNR and FQNEAQ (reference sequence). V dropped 5 bases and J dropped 9 bases, with 14 bases sitting between them. The CDR3 DNA follows: TGTGCCAGCAGCCCAAAGTCTCAGTTTGAGCAGTTCTTC. It codes for CASSPKSQFEQFF.

This clone was seen only a few times. The chain has TRBV6-5 and TRBJ1-1; D ambiguous. Trimming took off 2 bases at V and 1 base at J, with 8 bases between the two ends. CDR3 length equals 14 residues. Germline CDR1 is MNHEY and CDR2 is SVGAGI. The CDR3 region is CASSYGKGNTEAFF. The CDR3 DNA is TGTGCCAGCAGTTACGGTAAGGGGAACACTGAAGCTTTCTTT.

The J gene is TRBJ2-5, the V gene TRBV7-8, with D unresolved. There are 12 residues in the CDR3. Germline assignment: CDR1 SGHVS and CDR2 FQNEAQ. V was trimmed by 4 bases and J by 3 bases, leaving 6 bases between them. Here the CDR3 DNA reads TGTGCCAGCAGCTGGGGTAAAGAGACCCAGTACTTC. The encoded protein is CASSWGKETQYF.

The chain uses TRBV5-6 and TRBJ2-1; 10 bases map to TRBD2. Germline V CDR1 and CDR2: SGHDT, YYEEEE. V was clipped by 2 bases and J by 7 bases; unmatched bases: 18. The CDR3 totals 19 residues. The CDR3 here is CASSLGYLAGANWKNEQFF. In nucleotides, the CDR3 is TGTGCCAGCAGCTTAGGATATCTAGCGGGGGCCAATTGGAAGAATGAGCAGTTCTTC. Complete variable domain (other parts from reference TRBV5-6 and TRBJ2-1): DAGVTQSPTHLIKTRGQQVTLRCSPKSGHDTVSWYQQALGQGPQFIFQYYEEEERQRGNFPDRFSGHQFPNYSSELNVNALLLGDSALYLCASSLGYLAGANWKNEQFFGPGTRLTVL.

This chain connects TRBV5-5 to TRBJ1-4, with TRBD1 matching over 7 bases. Trimming removed 3 bases from V and 7 bases from J; junction bases left unmatched: 12. CDR1 is SGHKS and CDR2 is YYEKEE in the germline V gene (reference sequence). The CDR3 totals 16 residues. DNA for the CDR3: TGTGCCAGCAGCTCGATGAGGACAGGTTCAACTGAAAAACTGTTTTTT. Amino acid sequence: CASSSMRTGSTEKLFF.

The chain links TRBV18 to TRBJ2-7; D may be TRBD1 (6 bases). V dropped 0 bases and J dropped 5 bases, with 11 bases sitting between them. Germline V lookup: CDR1 KGHSH, CDR2 LQKENI. This CDR3 comprises 14 residues. The CDR3 DNA follows: TGTGCCAGCTCACCACCAGGGGGTATCGACGAGCAGTACTTC. As protein: CASSPPGGIDEQYF.

The J gene is TRBJ2-5, the V gene TRBV5-1, with 9 bases fitting TRBD2. Germline V gives CDR1 SGHRS, CDR2 YFSETQ. The CDR3 length is 14 residues. With V trimmed by 1 base and J by 2 bases, 0 bases remained unmatched. This chain's CDR3 is CASSLTSGQETQYF. CDR3 DNA: TGCGCCAGCAGCTTGACTAGCGGGCAAGAGACCCAGTACTTC. The full variable domain, rest sourced from reference TRBV5-1 and TRBJ2-5, is KAGVTQTPRYLIKTRGQQVTLSCSPISGHRSVSWYQQTPGQGLQFLFEYFSETQRNKGNFPGRFSGRQFSNSRSEMNVSTLELGDSALYLCASSLTSGQETQYFGPGTRLLVL.

This clone was seen only a few times. V and J are TRBV2 and TRBJ2-7, with D hard to call. The germline CDR1 and CDR2 sequences are SNHLY and FYNNEI. V was cut by 3 bases and J by 4 bases, with 7 bases left in between. CDR3 length equals 12 residues. The CDR3 loop reads CASSDRKYEQYF. For the CDR3, the DNA is TGTGCCAGCAGTGACAGAAAATACGAGCAGTACTTC.

This chain connects TRBV7-6 to TRBJ1-1, with 7 bases lining up with TRBD1. The J segment lost 9 bases and the V segment lost 1 base, leaving 5 bases of the junction unmatched. From germline, CDR1 is SGHVS and CDR2 FNYEAQ. The CDR3 consists of 13 residues. The CDR3 sequence is CASSLGGDSQAFF. As DNA, the CDR3 is TGTGCCAGCAGCTTAGGGGGGGACAGTCAAGCTTTCTTT.

This chain links TRBV19 with TRBJ2-7; D is possibly TRBD2 (6 bases). The CDR3 sequence is 18 residues long. The germline CDR1 and CDR2 sequences are LNHDA and SQIVND (reference sequence). Deletions cut 0 bases from V and 8 bases from J, with 26 bases between. As DNA, the CDR3 is TGTGCCAGTAGTATAGAGTATCGCCCCTCGGGACTCTCGTTTAAGCAGTACTTC. Translation gives CASSIEYRPSGLSFKQYF.